This TCR beta chain came from a study of beta chain features in type 1 diabetes. General study findings and limits: All four CD4+ subsets from Type 1 diabetes patients carried moderately but significantly shorter TCRB CDR3s.

A CD45RO/CCR7/CD25/CD127/CD95/CD27 panel sorted naive, central memory, regulatory and stem cell-like memory CD4+ cells. The CDR3 is 16 residues long. The germline V gene encodes CDR1 MGHRA and CDR2 YSYEKL. J lost 5 bases, V lost 1 base, and 9 bases had no gene match. To note about this clone: Its antigen is not identified.

Of the isolated RNA, all was reverse transcribed, and so the sequenced material was expressed TCRB transcripts. TCRdb's table, derived via immunoSEQ multiplex PCR, lists solely in-frame clones and lacks some. The sample has about 140,000 clones, more than 10% seen once; the top ten hold under 1.5%. V and J are TRBV4-1 and TRBJ2-5, with 8 bases that match TRBD2. This TCR was sampled from a young man with type 1 diabetes. Sequencing was done on a sample of central memory CD4+ T cells from blood. CDR3 amino acids: CASSQAWTGGQETQYF. CDR3 nucleotide sequence: TGCGCCAGCAGCCAAGCCTGGACGGGGGGGCAGGAGACCCAGTACTTC.